These T cell receptor beta chains were read from a single sample in a study of blood T cell repertoires in COVID-19. Libraries were prepared by immunoSEQ multiplex PCR; TCRdb keeps only in-frame clonotypes and omits some of them. The sample contains under 300,000 clones, around 85% of which appear only once. Material: peripheral blood. These receptors were obtained from a woman between 65 and 79 years old with acute or convalescent COVID-19. The CDR3 runs from the conserved cysteine through the conserved F or W. A D gene is named only where the DNA matches it firmly. The size of a clone is reported for some rows only, either as once, few or many, or as a class for expanded clones.

j_call clone_size d_call v_call cdr3_nt cdr3_aa
TRBJ2-3 NA TRBD2 TRBV11-2 TGTGCCAGCGCAAGACTAGCAGGCTCCACAGATACGCAGTATTTT CASARLAGSTDTQYF
TRBJ1-1 NA TRBD1 TRBV2 TGTGCCACCCAGGACAGGGGCGGTACTGAAGCTTTCTTT CATQDRGGTEAFF
TRBJ2-7 NA NA TRBV28 NA CASSSSRLTYEQYF
TRBJ1-5 NA NA TRBV19 TGTGCCAGTCGGGCCAGGGGTAGGAATCAGCCCCAGCATTTT CASRARGRNQPQHF
TRBJ1-2 once NA TRBV2 TGTGCCAGCAGTCTCGGACAGAGAACTACTTATGGCTACACCTTC CASSLGQRTTYGYTF
TRBJ2-1 NA NA TRBV5-1 TGCGCCAGCAGCTCCGACAGTCCCTCCTACAATGAGCAGTTCTTC CASSSDSPSYNEQFF
TRBJ1-2 NA NA TRBV9 TGTGCCAGCAGCGTAACCGGGTTGAACTATGGCTACACCTTC CASSVTGLNYGYTF
TRBJ2-2 NA NA TRBV3-1/TRBV3-2 TGTGCCAGCAGCCAAGATCTAGGCATTGCGGAAGGAACCGGGGAGCTGTTTTTT CASSQDLGIAEGTGELFF
TRBJ2-2 NA NA TRBV5-1 TGCGCCAGCAGCTTGGAAGGACTCAAAGCCGGGGAGCTGTTTTTT CASSLEGLKAGELFF
TRBJ1-2 NA TRBD1 TRBV7-8 TGTGCCAGCAGCTTATCATTAGGAGCAGGGGGCGCGAGTGGCTACACCTTC CASSLSLGAGGASGYTF
TRBJ1-2 NA NA TRBV5-4 TGTGCCAGCAGCCACCGGACAGACTATGGCTACACCTTC CASSHRTDYGYTF
TRBJ2-1 few TRBD2 TRBV3-1/TRBV3-2 TGTGCCAGCAGCCCTTCTAGCGGGGCTTACAATGAGCAGTTCTTC CASSPSSGAYNEQFF
TRBJ2-2 NA NA TRBV23-1 TGCGCCAGCGGCGCGGGGCGCCGGTTCGGCGGGGAGCTGTTTTTT CASGAGRRFGGELFF
TRBJ2-3 NA TRBD2 TRBV3-1/TRBV3-2 TGTGCCAGCAGCCAAGAAGGGACTAGCGGGGGCACAGATACGCAGTATTTT CASSQEGTSGGTDTQYF
TRBJ1-6 once NA TRBV19 TGTGCCAGTAGTGAACGGTCGTCACCCCTCCACTTT CASSERSSPLHF
TRBJ2-5 once TRBD2 TRBV5-1 TGCGCCAGCAGCTTGGAGCCTAGCGGGGGCAGGGAGACCCAGTACTTC CASSLEPSGGRETQYF
TRBJ1-1 NA TRBD1 TRBV27 TGTGCCAGCAGTTTGGGGACAGGGGGCTGGACTGAAGCTTTCTTT CASSLGTGGWTEAFF
TRBJ2-2 NA TRBD1 TRBV18 TGTGCCAGCTCACCCCTGGGACAGAAGAGGAACACCGGGGAGCTGTTTTTT CASSPLGQKRNTGELFF